This TCR beta chain was captured in a study of blood T cell repertoires in COVID-19. At the level of the study: Sites in the United States, Italy and Spain provided acute and convalescent COVID-19 samples. PBMCs, B-cell-depleted T cells, or T cells were the source of the cDNA or gDNA that made up the material.

A single count supports this clone. Trimming removed 6 bases from V and 1 base from J, with 6 bases in between. Germline values: CDR1 SQVTM, CDR2 ANQGSEA. The length of the CDR3 is 11 residues. Sequencing used immunoSEQ multiplex PCR; TCRdb keeps in-frame clones, though not all of them. Of 180,000 or so clones in the sample, about 86% were seen once. V is TRBV29-1 and J is TRBJ1-2, with unresolved D. The receptor was derived from a man in his fifties or sixties with acute or convalescent COVID-19. Sequencing was carried out using peripheral blood. CDR3 sequence (DNA): TGCAGCGTCGGGATTAACTATGGCTACACCTTC. It translates to CSVGINYGYTF.